The T cell receptor beta chain described here comes from a study of PD-L1 blockade in urothelial cancer. There are a few counts of this clone. Sequenced by immunoSEQ multiplex PCR; TCRdb stores in-frame clones only, minus some. The sample carries 31,000 or so clones, about 89% recorded once. Time point meaning: peripheral blood 6 weeks after treatment start. This CDR3 has 14 residues. Germline lookup yields CDR1 SGHKS and CDR2 YYEKEE (reference sequence). The V end lost 0 bases, the J end lost 3 bases, and 7 bases lay between the germline ends. V and J are TRBV5-5 and TRBJ2-4; D may be TRBD2 (5 bases). This material consisted of PBMCs, taken around atezolizumab (anti-PD-L1) treatment. This clonotype was sampled from a man older than 75 with urothelial cancer. The CDR3 region is CASSLEGDKNIQYF. For the CDR3, the DNA is TGTGCCAGCAGCTTGGAGGGAGACAAAAACATTCAGTACTTC.